Sequencing of this T cell receptor beta chain was carried out in a study of CD8 T cells in ankylosing spondylitis. Study-wide results and limits: Several of the motif variants were reported before in synovial fluid and blood from reactive arthritis. A TCR beta motif of about eight highly homologous variants appeared characteristic of ankylosing spondylitis blood. Disease-linked clones had a CD8+ phenotype and relatively low frequency in peripheral blood.

TCRdb recomputed calls from the 5' RACE reads with MiXCR, one row per CDR3 protein. This sample has a few hundred thousand distinct CDR3 sequences, with roughly a quarter found just once. Germline values: CDR1 SGHDT, CDR2 YYEEEE. The CDR3 has 16 residues. J gave up 3 bases and V 4 bases, and 8 bases lay outside the gene matches. There are many counts of this clonotype. The antigen is not known. The sequence derives from a male donor with ankylosing spondylitis or in good health (not recorded which). The sequencing input was blood, either unsorted or a sorted T cell fraction (not recorded which). The genes are TRBV5-6 and TRBJ2-1; 9 bases align to TRBD1. CDR3 residues: CASSLTGQGFYNEQFF. In nucleotides, the CDR3 is TGTGCCAGCAGCCTAACGGGACAGGGTTTCTACAATGAGCAGTTCTTC. Full variable domain (rest looked up from reference TRBV5-6 and TRBJ2-1): DAGVTQSPTHLIKTRGQQVTLRCSPKSGHDTVSWYQQALGQGPQFIFQYYEEEERQRGNFPDRFSGHQFPNYSSELNVNALLLGDSALYLCASSLTGQGFYNEQFFGPGTRLTVL.